The 11 T cell receptor delta chains below come from one sample, sequenced in a study of gamma-delta T cells after stem cell transplantation. TCRdb re-called clones from the RT-PCR reads using CATT. This sample has about 2,800 delta-chain clones, with 4.5% to 6.5% found just once. Sequenced: gamma-delta T cells. The origin of the receptors is a human donor. It is not recorded whose cells these are; they may come from a transplant donor.

There are a few counts of this clone. A much more abundant neighbour one base away suggests this may be a read error. The rearrangement joins TRDV2 to TRDJ1, with 10 bases fitting TRDD3. Germline lookup yields CDR1 GEAIGNYY and CDR2 EKD. J gave up 7 bases and V 3 bases, and 22 bases lay outside the gene matches. The CDR3 sequence is 19 residues long. For the CDR3, the DNA is TGTGCCTGTGACCGCCTTCCCTCCCGTAAGGGGGATACGGCCGGTAAACTCATCTTT. It codes for CACDRLPSRKGDTAGKLIF.

A word on this clone: A far larger clone differs by one base, so this is likely a read error. The gene calls are TRDV2 and TRDJ1; 12 nucleotides align to TRDD3. The CDR3 is made up of 16 amino acids. CDR1 and CDR2 (germline): GEAIGNYY, EKD. V dropped 5 bases and J dropped 1; count of bases not matched to a gene: 7. Written as DNA, the CDR3 is TGTGCCTGTGGCCTACTGGGGGATACATCCACCGATAAACTCATCTTT. Translation gives CACGLLGDTSTDKLIF.

Regarding this clone: This likely stems from a read error, as it lies one base from a far larger clone. The chain links TRDV2 to TRDJ1; D possibly corresponds to TRDD3 (5 bases). Per germline, CDR1 GEAIGNYY and CDR2 EKD. Trimming took 3 bases from V and 2 from J, leaving 9 bases between them. The CDR3 is 13 amino acids. The CDR3 region has the DNA TGTGCCTGTGACTTACGGGGGACCGATAAACTCATCTTT. The encoded protein is CACDLRGTDKLIF.

This clone has just a few counts. With only one base between it and a far larger clone, this is likely a read error. The V call is TRDV2, the J call TRDJ3, with 9 bases matching TRDD3. This CDR3 has 22 residues. Germline CDR1 and CDR2: GEAIGNYY and EKD. Unmatched junction bases numbered 19, after V lost 3 bases and J lost 2 bases. DNA of the CDR3: TGTGCCTGTGACCCCGCCTTCGCGTCTACTGGGGGACCCCCCTGGGACACCCGACAGATGTTTTTC. Amino acid sequence: CACDPAFASTGGPPWDTRQMFF.

This clone was counted between two and nine times. The TCRdb protein comes from a much larger clone and disagrees with this DNA's translation at residue 8, likely due to a read error; the protein given here is derived from the DNA. V usage is TRDV2 and J usage is TRDJ1; perhaps TRDD3 as D (5 bases). The germline V gene has CDR1 GEAIGNYY and CDR2 EKD. CDR3 length: 17 amino acids. The V end was cut by 2 bases, the J end by 5 bases, with 23 bases between. CDR3 in amino acids: CACDKLRAGPQRDKLIF. CDR3 in DNA: TGTGCCTGTGACAAACTACGAGCTGGGCCACAGAGGGATAAACTCATCTTT.

Comments on this clone: A far larger clone is one base from this, pointing to a likely read error. The sample carries other DNA sequences with the same CDR3. The chain links TRDV2 to TRDJ1; 7 positions agree with TRDD3. CDR1 is GEAIGNYY and CDR2 is EKD in the germline V gene. This CDR3 region has 13 residues. DNA for the CDR3: TGTGCCTGTGACTTACTGGGGACCGATAAACTCATCTTC. Encoded protein: CACDLLGTDKLIF.

This clone was seen a handful of times. A far larger clone differs by one base, so this is likely a read error. The sample has other DNA sequences that encode this CDR3 too. The CDR3 reads CACDTLTGGYAEVGTDKLIF. In DNA form, the CDR3 reads TGTGCCTGCGACACCCTTACTGGGGGATACGCGGAAGTTGGTACCGATAAACTCATCTTT. This chain connects TRDV2 to TRDJ1; 13 nucleotides agree with TRDD3. This CDR3 contains 20 residues. Germline CDR1 GEAIGNYY, CDR2 EKD.

About this clone itself: Since a far larger clone is one base different, this is likely a read error. Other DNA sequences in the same sample also yield this CDR3. The J gene is TRDJ1, the V gene TRDV2; TRDD3 matches at 10 bases. The CDR3 runs to 16 residues. Per germline, CDR1 GEAIGNYY and CDR2 EKD. Trimming at V came to 3 bases and at J to 1 base, leaving 7 bases not matched to a gene. This CDR3 is CACDLLGDASTDKLIF. Here the CDR3 DNA reads TGTGCCTGTGACCTACTGGGGGATGCATCCACCGATAAACTCATCTTT.

This clone has only a few counts. This DNA translates differently at residue 11 from the TCRdb protein, which is that of a much larger clone; a read error is likely, and the protein shown is the DNA's own translation. This sample includes further DNA sequences coding for the same CDR3. V is TRDV2 and J is TRDJ3; 7 nucleotides line up with TRDD3. The V and J ends lost 0 bases and 2 bases, in that order; junction bases with no gene match: 9. Per the germline V gene, CDR1 is GEAIGNYY and CDR2 is EKD. The CDR3 contains 19 residues. CDR3 residues: CACDTAAGGTPWDTRQMFF. DNA of the CDR3: TGTGCCTGTGACACCGCGGCTGGGGGTACTCCCTGGGACACCCGACAGATGTTTTTC.

This clone was picked up a small number of times. A far larger clone is a single base away, which makes a read error likely. This specimen includes other DNA sequences encoding the same CDR3. This rearrangement joins TRDV2 to TRDJ1; TRDD3 aligns across 10 bases. Trimming at V came to 3 bases and at J to 0 bases, leaving 6 bases not matched to a gene. CDR1 is GEAIGNYY and CDR2 is EKD in the germline V gene. The CDR3 sequence is 16 residues long. CDR3 sequence: CACDELGDRDTDKLIF. The CDR3 DNA is TGTGCCTGTGACGAACTGGGGGATCGCGACACCGATAAACTCATCTTT.

Comments on this clone: The TCRdb record carries a much larger clone's protein, which differs from this DNA's translation at residue 10; a read error is the likely cause, and the protein listed here is the DNA translation. The gene calls are TRDV2 and TRDJ3; D perhaps matches TRDD3 (5 bases). Trimming cost V 0 bases and J 0 bases, with 14 bases left between them. Germline V gene sequence: CDR1 GEAIGNYY, CDR2 EKD. CDR3 length equals 19 residues. CDR3 sequence (DNA): TGTGCCTGTGACACCGTCGGGGACGTTATCTCCTGGGACACCCGACAGATGTTTTTC. Protein sequence: CACDTVGDVISWDTRQMFF.